The next 30 T cell receptor beta chains were all read from a single sample in a study of blood T cell repertoires in COVID-19. Method: immunoSEQ multiplex PCR; TCRdb's copy keeps in-frame clones and lacks some. The sample carries hundreds of thousands of clones, 80% to 90% recorded once. Sequencing was performed on peripheral blood. The receptors derive from an elderly woman with acute or convalescent COVID-19.

The chain has TRBV4-3 and TRBJ2-7, with D unresolved. The CDR3 totals 14 residues. CDR1 is LGHNA and CDR2 is YSLEER in the germline V gene. V was shortened by 0 bases and J by 3 bases, with 9 bases between the two germline ends. The chain's CDR3 is CASSQEAGIYEQYF. In DNA form, the CDR3 reads TGCGCCAGCAGCCAAGAGGCAGGTATCTACGAGCAGTACTTC.

The table lists this clone with a count of one. The genes are TRBV21-1 and TRBJ1-2; the table's D call of TRBD1 was not tested on the DNA. TRBV21-1 is an annotated pseudogene. There are 13 residues in the CDR3. The CDR3 sequence is CASRGQGGYGYTF. The CDR3 nucleotides are TGTGCCAGCAGGGGACAGGGAGGATATGGCTACACCTTC.

The DNA of the CDR3 is TGTGCCAGCAGCCCCTTATGGCCCGGGGGGGCCCGCTCCTACGAGCAGTACTTC. It encodes CASSPLWPGGARSYEQYF. The V call is TRBV11-3, the J call TRBJ2-7, with 8 bases lining up with TRBD2. Unmatched junction bases numbered 15, after V lost 5 bases and J lost 0 bases. The CDR3 extends over 18 amino acids. CDR1 is SGHNT and CDR2 is YENEEA in the germline V gene.

This clone appeared a few times. This rearrangement joins TRBV28 to TRBJ2-3; 16 positions agree with TRBD2. Germline assignment: CDR1 MDHEN and CDR2 SYDVKM. CDR3 size: 21 residues. The ends lost 4 bases at V and 5 bases at J; junction bases unmatched: 18. The chain's CDR3 is CASSSGTPGLAGGPGGDTQYF. For the CDR3, the DNA is TGTGCCAGCAGTTCCGGGACTCCGGGACTAGCGGGAGGGCCGGGGGGAGATACGCAGTATTTT. The full variable domain, rest sourced from reference TRBV28 and TRBJ2-3, is DVKVTQSSRYLVKRTGEKVFLECVQDMDHENMFWYRQDPGLGLRLIYFSYDVKMKEKGDIPEGYSVSREKKERFSLILESASTNQTSMYLCASSSGTPGLAGGPGGDTQYFGPGTRLTVL.

The chain recombines TRBV12-5 with TRBJ2-3, with D maybe TRBD2 (6 bases). Germline assignment: CDR1 LGHNT and CDR2 FRNRAP. Trimming stripped 5 bases from V and 5 bases from J, with 17 bases between. The CDR3 extends over 15 amino acids. The CDR3 region is CASGRGRWGVDTQYF. The DNA for the CDR3 is TGTGCTAGTGGTCGCGGGCGGTGGGGGGTAGATACGCAGTATTTT.

A word on this clone: The same CDR3 is also encoded by other DNA sequences in this sample. CDR3 in amino acids: CASSLAGAAYEQYF. CDR3 bases: TGTGCCAGCAGCTTAGCGGGAGCCGCATACGAGCAGTACTTC. The chain joins TRBV7-8 to TRBJ2-7; TRBD2 might be the D (5 bases). The germline V and J ends were trimmed by 0 bases and 4 bases, with 10 bases remaining between them. Germline CDR1 reads SGHVS; CDR2 reads FQNEAQ. CDR3 size: 14 residues.

The DNA of the CDR3 is TGTGCCAGCAGCTCCCCGGCGGGTAGCTCCTACAATGAGCAGTTCTTC. Translation gives CASSSPAGSSYNEQFF. The V gene is TRBV11-2, the J gene TRBJ2-1; the D gene is possibly TRBD2 (5 bases). V lost 4 bases, J lost 0 bases, and 13 bases lay in between. CDR3 length: 16 residues. The germline gives CDR1 SGHAT, CDR2 FQNNGV.

The chain has TRBV15 and TRBJ2-5; D not certain. The CDR3 totals 14 residues. Trimming shortened V by 1 base and J by 3 bases, and 9 bases separated the two germline ends. CDR1 and CDR2 (germline): LNHNV, YYDKDF (reference sequence). CDR3 loop: CATSRGGWEETQYF. For the CDR3, the DNA is TGTGCCACCAGCAGAGGAGGTTGGGAAGAGACCCAGTACTTC.

The chain employs TRBV6-1 and TRBJ1-5, with D possibly matching TRBD1 (6 bases). Germline CDR1 MNHNS, CDR2 SASEGT. This CDR3 region has 15 residues. V lost 3 bases, J lost 1 base, and 10 bases lay in between. The CDR3 DNA is TGTGCCAGCAGTGAGAGGACAGTGAGCAATCAGCCCCAGCATTTT. Translation gives CASSERTVSNQPQHF.

The rearrangement joins TRBV6-5 to TRBJ2-2; 7 bases match TRBD1. J was trimmed by 3 bases and V by 4 bases; bases with no gene match: 5. CDR1 MNHEY and CDR2 SVGAGI come from the germline V gene. The CDR3 has 15 amino acids. The CDR3 region is CASSWAGTDTGELFF. The CDR3 region has the DNA TGTGCCAGCAGTTGGGCCGGGACAGACACCGGGGAGCTGTTTTTT.

In this sample, this clone turned up a few times. The V gene is TRBV6-2 or TRBV6-3, the J gene TRBJ1-5, with 7 bases fitting TRBD1. Germline values: CDR1 MNHEY, CDR2 SVGEGT. Trimming removed 3 bases from V and 6 bases from J; junction bases left unmatched: 5. The CDR3 spans 14 residues. This CDR3 is CASSYEGAGQPQHF. The CDR3 DNA sequence: TGTGCCAGCAGTTATGAGGGGGCCGGTCAGCCCCAGCATTTT.

The V call is TRBV5-6, the J call TRBJ2-7, with no clear D. The CDR3 totals 15 residues. CDR1 is SGHDT and CDR2 is YYEEEE in the germline V gene. Deletions cut 0 bases from V and 3 bases from J, with 13 bases between. As DNA, the CDR3 is TGTGCCAGCAGCTTGGGATTCGGCGGAGACTACGAGCAGTACTTC. It translates to CASSLGFGGDYEQYF.

The chain uses TRBV6-2 or TRBV6-3 and TRBJ1-1; TRBD1 matches at 8 bases. CDR1 is MNHEY, CDR2 SVGEGT, per germline. The CDR3 consists of 21 residues. Trimming took 3 bases from V and 0 from J; bases not matched to a gene: 21. The CDR3 DNA sequence: TGTGCCAGCAGTTATCCAGCAGGGGGCCTACCTTTAACCACGATGAACACTGAAGCTTTCTTT. This sequence encodes CASSYPAGGLPLTTMNTEAFF.

The CDR3 DNA follows: TGTGCCTCACACAGCTCTGGAAACACCATATATTTT. Amino acids: CASHSSGNTIYF. V and J are TRBV6-5 and TRBJ1-3, with no clear D. V dropped 11 bases and J dropped 0 bases, with 8 bases sitting between them. This CDR3 is 12 amino acids long. Germline V gene data show CDR1 as MNHEY and CDR2 as SVGAGI.

This CDR3 is CASSLDPNSYEQYF. CDR3 sequence (DNA): TGCGCCAGCAGCTTGGATCCAAACTCCTACGAGCAGTACTTC. The chain carries TRBV5-1 and TRBJ2-7; the D is unclear. CDR3 length: 14 residues. The V end lost 0 bases, the J end lost 0 bases, and 7 bases lay between the germline ends. CDR1 is SGHRS and CDR2 is YFSETQ in the germline V gene. Full variable domain (rest looked up from reference TRBV5-1 and TRBJ2-7): KAGVTQTPRYLIKTRGQQVTLSCSPISGHRSVSWYQQTPGQGLQFLFEYFSETQRNKGNFPGRFSGRQFSNSRSEMNVSTLELGDSALYLCASSLDPNSYEQYFGPGTRLTVT.

This chain joins TRBV19 and TRBJ1-2; 9 nucleotides agree with TRBD1. Germline loops: CDR1 LNHDA, CDR2 SQIVND (reference sequence). V was clipped by 3 bases and J by 7 bases; unmatched bases: 0. This CDR3 is built from 12 residues. The CDR3: CASSMTGGGYTF. The CDR3 coding sequence is TGTGCCAGTAGTATGACAGGGGGTGGCTACACCTTC.

This clone was picked up a small number of times. The chain recombines TRBV4-3 with TRBJ1-4; D unclear. The ends were cut back, 0 bases at V and 6 bases at J, with 14 bases in the middle. This CDR3 region has 16 residues. CDR1 and CDR2 (germline): LGHNA, YSLEER. CDR3 nucleotide sequence: TGCGCCAGCAGCCAAGATTTTCGGGGAGCGGATGAAAAACTGTTTTTT. Amino acids: CASSQDFRGADEKLFF.

This sequence joins TRBV7-9 and TRBJ1-1, with 8 bases lining up with TRBD1. The CDR3 is 14 residues long. Germline V gene data show CDR1 as SEHNR and CDR2 as FQNEAQ (reference sequence). Trimming took 3 bases from V and 3 from J; bases not matched to a gene: 3. The CDR3 DNA reads TGTGCCAGCAGCTTTCAGGGGGCGGACACTGAAGCTTTCTTT. Encoded protein: CASSFQGADTEAFF.

The chain couples TRBV5-6 to TRBJ1-5, with D possibly matching TRBD1 (5 bases). The germline V and J ends were trimmed by 7 bases and 0 bases, with 20 bases remaining between them. The length of the CDR3 is 17 residues. Looked up from germline, CDR1 is SGHDT and CDR2 is YYEEEE. The CDR3 DNA is TGTGCCAGCTCCTGGGGGGGGAGGGCCGATAGCAATCAGCCCCAGCATTTT. It specifies CASSWGGRADSNQPQHF.

The V gene is TRBV5-8, the J gene TRBJ2-2, with TRBD2 identical over 8 bases. The CDR3 has 17 amino acids. V dropped 0 bases and J dropped 1; count of bases not matched to a gene: 5. Germline V gene lookup returns CDR1 SGHTS and CDR2 YDEGEE. The CDR3 region has the DNA TGTGCCAGCAGCTTGGCACTAGCGGTAATGAACACCGGGGAGCTGTTTTTT. It codes for CASSLALAVMNTGELFF.

The rearrangement uses TRBV18 and TRBJ1-1, with no clear D. The CDR3 is made up of 12 amino acids. The germline V gene encodes CDR1 KGHSH and CDR2 LQKENI. Trimming removed 4 bases from V and 11 bases from J, with 14 bases in between. The CDR3 protein is CASSLGDIEAFF. CDR3 DNA sequence: TGTGCCAGCTCACTCGGAGATATTGAGGCTTTCTTT. The full variable domain, rest sourced from reference TRBV18 and TRBJ1-1, is NAGVMQNPRHLVRRRGQEARLRCSPMKGHSHVYWYRQLPEEGLKFMVYLQKENIIDESGMPKERFSAEFPKEGPSILRIQQVVRGDSAAYFCASSLGDIEAFFGQGTRLTVV.

In its sample, this clone was seen a few times. The chain is built from TRBV6-1 and TRBJ1-6, with D perhaps TRBD1 (6 bases). CDR1 MNHNS and CDR2 SASEGT come from the germline V gene. Trimming took off 1 base at V and 10 bases at J, with 17 bases between the two ends. The CDR3 covers 16 residues. The DNA for the CDR3 is TGTGCCAGCAGTGAAGGAGGGATGGGGGCTAGATCACCCCTCCACTTT. Its translation is CASSEGGMGARSPLHF.

The chain is built from TRBV5-8 and TRBJ1-1; 8 bases match TRBD1. Trimming removed 0 bases from V and 3 bases from J; junction bases left unmatched: 4. From germline, CDR1 is SGHTS and CDR2 YDEGEE. CDR3 size: 15 residues. In DNA form, the CDR3 reads TGTGCCAGCAGCTTGGGGACAGGGCTCGACACTGAAGCTTTCTTT. The encoded protein is CASSLGTGLDTEAFF.

This chain links TRBV3-1 (or the pseudogene TRBV3-2) with TRBJ2-5; maybe TRBD1 (5 bases). This CDR3 is 15 amino acids long. From germline, CDR1 is LGHDT and CDR2 YNNKEL (reference sequence). V was cut by 2 bases and J by 1 base, with 11 bases left in between. The CDR3 protein is CASSQRGNGQETQYF. CDR3 nucleotide sequence: TGTGCCAGCAGCCAAAGGGGTAACGGCCAAGAGACCCAGTACTTC.

V and J are TRBV9 and TRBJ2-7; no clear D gene. Between the trimmed V and J ends, which lost 1 base and 0 bases, there was a span of 11 bases. This CDR3 is 15 amino acids long. Germline loops: CDR1 SGDLS, CDR2 YYNGEE. CDR3 region: CASSVFAESSYEQYF. The CDR3 DNA is TGTGCCAGCAGCGTATTCGCGGAGAGCTCCTACGAGCAGTACTTC.

The chain combines TRBV11-2 with TRBJ2-1, with D possibly matching TRBD1 (6 bases). Germline values: CDR1 SGHAT, CDR2 FQNNGV. The V end lost 5 bases, the J end lost 10 bases, and 9 bases lay between the germline ends. This CDR3 contains 11 residues. The CDR3 reads CASSVQGEQFF. The CDR3 DNA follows: TGTGCCAGCAGCGTCCAGGGGGAGCAGTTCTTC.

V gene TRBV2 combines with J gene TRBJ2-6; no clear D gene. This CDR3 comprises 13 residues. The V and J ends lost 2 bases and 12 bases respectively, with 11 bases between them. Germline V gene sequence: CDR1 SNHLY, CDR2 FYNNEI. CDR3 amino acids: CASSESGLGVLTF. DNA of the CDR3: TGTGCCAGCAGTGAATCCGGGTTAGGCGTCCTGACTTTC.

This rearrangement joins TRBV24-1 to TRBJ2-4; D perhaps matches TRBD1 (6 bases). Germline CDR1 reads KGHDR; CDR2 reads SFDVKD. This CDR3 contains 11 residues. Trimming stripped 3 bases from V and 15 bases from J, with 11 bases between. Here the CDR3 reads CATSDGTHRYF. The DNA for the CDR3 is TGTGCCACCAGTGATGGGACACATCGGTACTTC.

The chain employs TRBV25-1 and TRBJ1-2; the match to TRBD1 covers 7 bases. In germline, CDR1 is MGHDK, CDR2 SYGVNS. The CDR3 is 14 amino acids. J gave up 5 bases and V 0 bases, and 3 bases lay outside the gene matches. The CDR3 nucleotides are TGTGCCAGCAGTGAATATACAGGGGCATATGGCTACACCTTC. Its translation is CASSEYTGAYGYTF.

This clone has at least ten counts. The chain combines TRBV5-1 with TRBJ1-1; 10 bases line up with TRBD1. CDR3 length equals 18 residues. The germline V gene encodes CDR1 SGHRS and CDR2 YFSETQ. V lost 0 bases and J lost 5; bases outside the gene matches: 13. The CDR3: CASSLAFFPGQGRTEAFF. The CDR3 DNA is TGCGCCAGCAGCTTGGCCTTCTTCCCGGGACAGGGGAGGACTGAAGCTTTCTTT.